This T cell receptor beta chain was sequenced during a study of blood T cell repertoires in COVID-19 (dated by TCRdb to 2020 to 2021). Looking at the study overall: Collaborator samples came from the United States, Italy and Spain and covered acute and convalescent phases of COVID-19. The material from the prospective study consisted of cDNA or gDNA derived from T cells, B-cell-depleted T cells, or PBMCs. Subjects who had been exposed to COVID-19, were actively infected with it, or had recovered from it provided the deeply sampled blood TCRbeta repertoires that made up the dataset. The repertoires were released in a freely available public database intended as a resource for research on the immune response to SARS-CoV-2. Samples were obtained from the ongoing ImmuneRACE study (first 160 participants) and from about 1,300 subjects provided by 6 global collaborators. Sample metadata almost always included a de-identified subject ID, COVID-19 status, age in years and sex. Where available, HLA class I and class II types were taken from metadata supplied by the sample provider and were not determined by assay-based typing.

V and J are trimmed by 5 bases and 7 bases, and the gene matches miss 4 bases of the junction. Via the germline V gene (reference sequence), CDR1 is LNHDA and CDR2 SQIVND. From its cysteine to its phenylalanine, the CDR3 spans 12 amino acids. The CDR3 DNA has 36 bases and is translated from base 1. The full study reports these points: The amount of clinical and demographic metadata varied by source and participant and was provided uncurated.

The immunoSEQ Assay, a bias-controlled multiplex PCR, was used to amplify TCRbeta CDR3 regions from genomic DNA. Processing in the source paper ran as follows. The number of nucleated cells in each sample was estimated from the amplification of reference gene primers within the assay. To quantify the absolute abundance of each unique TCRbeta CDR3 rearrangement, sequence reads were collapsed and filtered. For each sample, productive Simpson clonality was calculated as the square root of Simpson's diversity index across productive rearrangements. The table was pulled from immuneACCESS by TCRdb, which kept in-frame rearrangements only. Such tables lose some clones; where checked, under half of the loss comes from unresolved V genes, and the rest has no known cause. The V and J calls and clone size were taken over from that table, and D and trimming were inferred from the DNA. The sample has some 530,000 clones on record, over 75% of them singletons. The ten largest clones represent approximately 2.9% of the sample.

Each collaborating institution followed its own protocols to collect whole blood in K2EDTA tubes. Collaborator samples were shipped for TCRbeta analysis as frozen whole blood, isolated PBMCs, or DNA extracted from either sample type. Only a few counts were recorded for this clone. Its antigen remains undetermined. Per-base quality was not reported, and no clone a single base away is much larger than it. The sequence was collected from a human donor in a cohort sampled during active COVID-19. The rearranged chain carries TRBV19 and TRBJ1-1, with TRBD1 matching 7 junction bases. Sequencing used peripheral blood. CDR3 loop: CASSPRDSEAFF. The DNA sequence is TGTGCCAGTAGTCCTCGGGACAGTGAAGCTTTCTTT.